The 21 T cell receptor beta chains presented below share a single source sample, sequenced in a study of T cells after yellow fever vaccination. Each CDR3 protein is one row after TCRdb ran MiXCR on the 5' RACE reads. The sample records some 350,000 distinct CDR3 sequences, roughly 4% being singletons. The sample here was PBMCs, taken 5 days after the yellow fever booster vaccination. These TCRs come from a man between 18 and 35 years old who received the YFV17D yellow fever vaccine.

This clonotype was counted at least ten times. The chain joins TRBV7-2 to TRBJ1-2; D call uncertain. Trimming pared 1 base from V and 6 bases from J, leaving 9 bases between. This CDR3 comprises 13 residues. Germline lookup yields CDR1 SGHTA and CDR2 FQGNSA. The CDR3 DNA follows: TGTGCCAGCAGCTTAGTAGCGGTGGATGGCTACACCTTC. It specifies CASSLVAVDGYTF.

This clonotype was counted between two and nine times. The V and J genes are TRBV5-1 and TRBJ1-2, with D uncertain. Germline V CDR1 and CDR2: SGHRS, YFSETQ. This CDR3 contains 12 residues. V lost 4 bases, J lost 11 bases, and 15 bases lay in between. CDR3 DNA: TGCGCCAGCAGCCCGGACGGCTCTTGGTACACCTTC. Translation: CASSPDGSWYTF.

The V call is TRBV5-1, the J call TRBJ1-1, with D maybe TRBD1 (5 bases). Germline CDR1 reads SGHRS; CDR2 reads YFSETQ. With 4 bases removed from V and 0 bases from J, the gap between germline ends came to 13 bases. This CDR3 spans 15 amino acids. The CDR3 here is CASSRIRAMNTEAFF. The CDR3, as DNA: TGCGCCAGCAGCAGGATCAGGGCTATGAACACTGAAGCTTTCTTT.

The chain is built from TRBV5-4 and TRBJ1-1, with 12 nucleotides matching TRBD1. Germline V gives CDR1 SGHNT, CDR2 YYREEE (reference sequence). V lost 4 bases, J lost 4 bases, and 11 bases stayed unmatched. The CDR3 has 17 amino acids. The CDR3 loop is CASSLRDRGRLGTEAFF. The CDR3 bases are TGTGCCAGCAGCCTCCGGGACAGGGGGCGCTTGGGCACTGAAGCTTTCTTT.

The chain has TRBV7-2 and TRBJ2-1; 10 bases are a match to TRBD2. The CDR3 consists of 16 residues. The V and J ends lost 1 base and 8 bases, in that order; junction bases with no gene match: 8. The germline V gene encodes CDR1 SGHTA and CDR2 FQGNSA. Here the CDR3 reads CASSLEQRGGFYEQFF. CDR3 in DNA: TGTGCCAGCAGCTTAGAACAGCGGGGGGGCTTTTATGAGCAGTTCTTC.

This clonotype has ten or more counts. The chain links TRBV6-4 to TRBJ2-5; 10 bases line up with TRBD2. Germline-derived CDR1 and CDR2 are MRHNA and SNTAGT. The CDR3 is 16 residues long. The V segment lost 1 base and the J segment 2 bases; nucleotides outside the gene matches: 4. CDR3 sequence: CASSDFPSGGQETQYF. As DNA, the CDR3 is TGTGCCAGCAGTGACTTCCCTAGCGGGGGTCAAGAGACCCAGTACTTC.

This clonotype has a count of ten or more. The gene calls are TRBV7-6 and TRBJ2-5; D is unresolved. The germline CDR1 and CDR2 sequences are SGHVS and FNYEAQ. V was shortened by 8 bases and J by 5 bases, with 12 bases between the two germline ends. This CDR3 is built from 12 residues. The CDR3: CASGPVGETQYF. In DNA form, the CDR3 reads TGTGCCAGCGGGCCGGTGGGGGAGACCCAGTACTTC. The entire variable domain, with the rest obtained from reference TRBV7-6 and TRBJ2-5, is as follows: GAGVSQSPRYKVTKRGQDVALRCDPISGHVSLYWYRQALGQGPEFLTYFNYEAQQDKSGLPNDRFSAERPEGSISTLTIQRTEQRDSAMYRCASGPVGETQYFGPGTRLLVL.

This clonotype has a count of ten or more. The rearrangement uses TRBV4-3 and TRBJ2-7; D ambiguous. CDR1 is LGHNA and CDR2 is YSLEER in the germline V gene. The V and J ends lost 0 bases and 1 base respectively, with 10 bases between them. The CDR3 consists of 15 residues. DNA for the CDR3: TGCGCCAGCAGCCAAGAGTCTGACCCGTCCTACGAGCAGTACGTC. Translating it yields CASSQESDPSYEQYV.

This clonotype was observed many times. The V gene is TRBV7-9, the J gene TRBJ2-3; 11 bases agree with TRBD2. Per germline, CDR1 SEHNR and CDR2 FQNEAQ (reference sequence). The CDR3 consists of 15 residues. Unmatched junction bases numbered 4, after V lost 7 bases and J lost 1 base. CDR3 bases: TGTGCCAGCACCCTACTAGCGGGGGGCACAGATACGCAGTATTTT. It specifies CASTLLAGGTDTQYF.

This clonotype appeared many times. The rearrangement links TRBV20-1 to TRBJ2-3, with 9 positions matching TRBD2. The germline V gene has CDR1 DFQATT and CDR2 SNEGSKA (reference sequence). The CDR3 contains 16 residues. V trimming: 2 bases; J trimming: 1 base; junction bases outside the gene matches: 7. CDR3 amino acids: CSARLLIAGGTDTQYF. The DNA for the CDR3 is TGCAGTGCTAGACTTTTAATAGCGGGAGGCACAGATACGCAGTATTTT.

This chain uses TRBV20-1 with TRBJ2-7, with D unresolved. This CDR3 comprises 12 residues. The germline V gene has CDR1 DFQATT and CDR2 SNEGSKA (reference sequence). Between the trimmed V and J ends, which lost 1 base and 1 base, there was a span of 5 bases. CDR3 nucleotide sequence: TGCAGTGCTAGAGTCGGGTCCTACGAGCAGTACTTC. Encoded protein: CSARVGSYEQYF.

Ten or more counts support this clonotype. This chain connects TRBV9 to TRBJ2-2; 9 nucleotides align to TRBD2. The CDR3 is 15 amino acids. V gave up 5 bases and J gave up 0 bases; unmatched junction bases: 2. Germline V gene lookup returns CDR1 SGDLS and CDR2 YYNGEE. As DNA, the CDR3 is TGTGCCAGCAGTCTAGCGGGGACGAACACCGGGGAGCTGTTTTTT. It translates to CASSLAGTNTGELFF.

This clonotype came up many times. This sequence joins TRBV29-1 and TRBJ1-5; tentative D call: TRBD1 (6 bases). This CDR3 comprises 14 residues. Germline values: CDR1 SQVTM, CDR2 ANQGSEA. V lost 7 bases and J 5 bases, leaving 18 bases between the germline ends. This CDR3 is CSARLTGRHQPQHF. CDR3 DNA: TGCAGCGCCCGTCTGACAGGACGTCATCAGCCCCAGCATTTT.

This clonotype was counted only a few times. CDR3 nucleotide sequence: TGTGCCAGCAGTTTCGACAGGGGGCTAGGTAACTATGGCTACACCTTC. Its translation: CASSFDRGLGNYGYTF. The chain carries TRBV2 and TRBJ1-2; 10 positions match TRBD1. The CDR3 consists of 16 residues. Germline values: CDR1 SNHLY, CDR2 FYNNEI. The trim removed 5 bases at V and 1 base at J, leaving 7 bases unmatched.

The sample holds a few counts of this clonotype. The chain uses TRBV28 and TRBJ2-3; D is possibly TRBD1 (5 bases). Germline CDR1 is MDHEN and CDR2 is SYDVKM. This CDR3 contains 15 residues. The V and J ends lost 7 bases and 0 bases respectively, with 14 bases between them. CDR3: CASNGQGPSTDTQYF. The CDR3 region has the DNA TGTGCCAGCAATGGGCAGGGTCCTAGCACAGATACGCAGTATTTT.

The rearrangement links TRBV6-2 or TRBV6-3 to TRBJ2-7, with D perhaps TRBD1 or TRBD2 (5 bases each). V was clipped by 9 bases and J by 3 bases, with 21 bases between them. The germline V gene has CDR1 MNHEY and CDR2 SVGEGT. This CDR3 is built from 15 residues. CDR3 sequence: CASRTGTEFYYEQYV. CDR3 in DNA: TGTGCCAGTAGGACCGGGACCGAATTTTACTACGAGCAGTACGTC.

The V and J genes are TRBV6-5 and TRBJ1-1, with unresolved D. This CDR3 has 15 residues. Germline CDR1 is MNHEY and CDR2 is SVGAGI. Trimming shortened V by 2 bases and J by 5 bases, and 15 bases separated the two germline ends. The CDR3 sequence is CASSYGVGLGTEAFF. The CDR3 bases are TGTGCCAGCAGTTACGGTGTCGGATTAGGTACTGAAGCTTTCTTT.

This clonotype was picked up a small number of times. The chain is built from TRBV7-9 and TRBJ2-7; 9 bases are a match to TRBD1. CDR1 and CDR2 (germline): SEHNR, FQNEAQ (reference sequence). CDR3 size: 17 residues. After removal of 1 base from V and 4 bases from J, the junction contained 11 bases not matched to a gene. The CDR3 region has the DNA TGTGCCAGCAGCTTAGTCGGACAGGGGCCCGCGGCTTACGAGCAGTACTTC. Protein sequence: CASSLVGQGPAAYEQYF.

The rearrangement joins TRBV7-2 to TRBJ2-5; possibly TRBD1 for D (7 bases). This CDR3 has 14 residues. Per germline, CDR1 SGHTA and CDR2 FQGNSA. V shed 3 bases and J shed 4 bases, with 12 bases lying between them. The CDR3 DNA reads TGTGCCAGCAGCTTTCAGGGGGGTAGAGAGACCCAGTACTTC. Protein product: CASSFQGGRETQYF.

The chain is built from TRBV7-9 and TRBJ2-7, with no clear D. The germline V gene encodes CDR1 SEHNR and CDR2 FQNEAQ (reference sequence). V dropped 8 bases and J dropped 2 bases, with 19 bases sitting between them. CDR3 length: 15 amino acids. This chain's CDR3 is CASRSFPWNTYEQYF. CDR3 in DNA: TGTGCCAGCCGCTCTTTCCCGTGGAATACCTACGAGCAGTACTTC. Full variable domain (rest looked up from reference TRBV7-9 and TRBJ2-7): DTGVSQNPRHKITKRGQNVTFRCDPISEHNRLYWYRQTLGQGPEFLTYFQNEAQLEKSRLLSDRFSAERPKGSFSTLEIQRTEQGDSAMYLCASRSFPWNTYEQYFGPGTRLTVT.

The chain has TRBV6-2 or TRBV6-3 and TRBJ1-1; 7 nucleotides agree with TRBD1. V lost 6 bases and J lost 1; bases outside the gene matches: 8. Germline lookup yields CDR1 MNHEY and CDR2 SVGEGT. The CDR3 contains 15 residues. The CDR3 is CASRELAGGNTEAFF. In DNA, the CDR3 is TGTGCCAGCAGAGAATTGGCAGGGGGGAACACTGAAGCTTTCTTT.